This T cell receptor (beta chain) came from a study of OX40 agonist ivuxolimab in advanced cancers. The study's findings and limits: More expanded clones were seen, on average, in CD8+ T cells than in CD4+. Relatively little clonal expansion, among the lowest observed, appeared in partial responders at 0.1-3.0 mg/kg.

As concerns this clone: Its antigen is undetermined.

The assay was immunoSEQ multiplex PCR, and TCRdb's table has in-frame clones only and misses some. The table lists around 69,000 clones, 89% of them singletons, with 4% in the top ten. V lost 4 bases and J lost 13; bases outside the gene matches: 11. CDR1 is KGHSH, CDR2 LQKENI, per germline. The CDR3 has 13 residues. Specimen: CD4+ or CD8+ T cells sorted from blood, collected in a trial of the OX40 agonist ivuxolimab. This TCR came from an adult with an advanced solid tumor such as melanoma, head and neck, liver or kidney cancer. The J gene is TRBJ2-3, the V gene TRBV18; TRBD1 agrees at 7 bases. Here the CDR3 reads CASSLRDSGIEYF. The CDR3 bases are TGTGCCAGCTCACTAAGGGACAGCGGAATTGAGTATTTT.